One T cell receptor beta chain is described in this entry. Its specific antigen is unknown. Per-nucleotide qualities are absent, and no much larger clonotype sits a single base away. Including cysteine and phenylalanine, the CDR3 has 17 amino acids. Only CDR3 DNA remains: 51 bases, in frame from the first base. Based on the germline V gene (reference sequence), the CDR1 and CDR2 sequences are GTSNPN and SVGIG. V was cut back by 0 bases and J by 0 bases, leaving a gap of 17 bases between them. The entry originates in a study of shared clonotypes between healthy human individuals (dated by TCRdb to the early 2020s). With respect to the entire study: A few men and two women, aged 18 to 49 years, made up the cohort. Per donor, leukapheresis produced somewhere between about 0.85 and 9.5 billion PBMCs. The study deeply sequenced blood TCR repertoires of 5 or 6 healthy adults to estimate repertoire size and the extent of clonotype sharing between individuals. Different laboratories and diverse techniques were used to prepare libraries and sequence TCR repertoires, to increase sequencing depth and limit assay-specific biases. For each donor, CD4 naive and CD4 memory were each given three plates, CD8 naive was given two plates, and CD8 memory was given one plate.

Using the deep immunoSEQ assay, multiplex PCR amplified TCR CDR3 regions from genomic DNA. Genomic DNA extracted from each cell subset was distributed evenly over all wells of several immunoSEQ 96-well plates, and each plate served as one replicate. For sorted subsets, around 200 ng genomic DNA, equal to approximately 30,000 T cell genomes, was loaded into each replicate PCR. Purified libraries were quantified with a Qubit 3.0 fluorometer, sized on a Bioanalyzer 2100, and re-quantified with the KAPA Library Quantification kit. Each immunoSEQ 96-well plate was sequenced on its own single-read 150-cycle Illumina NextSeq 550 flow cell. Regarding the original processing steps: Because the immunoSEQ output held only junctional sequences and lacked quality scores, the filtering could not match the filtering applied to full-length reads. Sequences were annotated with PyIR, a Python wrapper for IgBLAST v1.9, using IMGT germline references to assign V/J genes and CDR3. Reads were removed for weak V/J assignments (E-value above 1e-6), missing CDR3, stop codons, out-of-frame junctions, or ambiguous translated residues. V3J clonotypes were defined as sequences sharing an identical inferred V gene, J gene, and CDR3 amino acid sequence. Percentage overlap between repertoires was calculated by dividing the number of shared unique clonotypes by the size of the smaller repertoire. RTK rarefaction, the Chao1 estimator, and Recon v2.1 estimates of unobserved clonotypes were used to assess repertoire richness. Generation probabilities for all TCRbeta clonotypes obtained by the gDNA method from a handful of donors were computed using OLGA. What TCRdb holds here is the immuneACCESS table cut down to in-frame rearrangements. Part of the clones is not present; checked against another copy, under half of the missing clones reflect an unresolved V gene, and the others are unexplained. V and J calls and clone size are those listed in that table; D and trimming were worked out from the DNA. The sample table contains roughly 1 million clones; only one count was recorded for more than 60% of them. Approximately 1.5% of the sample lies in the top ten.

The donors were healthy, HIV-negative adults who had no recently reported acute infections or vaccinations. Only Caucasian adults living in Nashville, Tennessee, USA were represented among the donors. CD4+ T cells were enriched through magnetic negative selection, after which naive cells were positively selected on CD45RA and the remaining negative fraction served as the memory subset. Blood was collected by leukapheresis, and PBMCs were isolated by Ficoll-Histopaque density gradient centrifugation and then cryopreserved in liquid nitrogen vapor phase. Analytical flow cytometry was used to check the purity and quantity of every magnetically sorted T cell population. From each sorted fraction, genomic DNA was isolated and quantified by UV absorbance on a Nanodrop 2000c. Study-wide findings and limitations: Because the study included only a small number of donors, the genetic and exposure-history diversity represented was limited. Even with the large sequencing depth, rarefaction of the sorted-subset datasets indicated that sequencing was incomplete. Sampling was restricted to blood, and TCR repertoires in tissue are likely to differ from TCR repertoires in blood. Estimated clonotype richness was generally larger for naive than for memory subsets. Compared with non-shared clonotypes, the clonotypes found in all four sorted-subset donors had higher generation probabilities. Pairwise subsampling indicated that sequencing depth was expected to affect the degree of clonotype sharing among donors. Across four donors, approximately 4.6% of naive CD4, around 3.3% of naive CD8, 2% to 2.5% of memory CD4, and approximately 0.4% of memory CD8 clonotypes were shared.

The chain couples TRBV30 to TRBJ2-5; a tentative D match to TRBD1 spans 6 bases. What was sequenced was memory CD4+ T cells sorted from blood. Sample cell subset or site, as interpreted from the label and publication: CD45RA-negative fraction. The clonotype originates from a man aged 18-30 years in good health. This receptor has the CDR3 CAWSVLAVTGYQETQYF. The DNA reads TGTGCCTGGAGTGTACTGGCCGTGACAGGCTACCAAGAGACCCAGTACTTC.